This T cell receptor beta chain stems from a study of cytomegalovirus exposure and HLA in healthy donors. In the PCR, 60 Vbeta and 13 Jbeta primers were used. Authors' data handling: In a later analysis, the count reached 76 million or so unique TCR beta chains, with 10 million to 14 million shared. Assay used: immunoSEQ multiplex PCR; TCRdb lists only in-frame clones, some missing. V and J calls and clone size are copied from that table; D and trimming were computed from the DNA. The table for this sample gives 150,000 or so clones. Regarding this clone: The antigen remains undetermined.

Study-level points and caveats: Prior analysis indicated that the majority of TCR beta V segments exhibited productivity approximately 87% or approximately 30% of the time. It was only CMV serostatus that was available as immune exposure information.

The sample was PBMCs. The source is a woman aged 45 to 65 in good health and CMV-seronegative.

CDR3: CATTRGASGPQETQYF. The CDR3, as DNA: TGTGCCACCACCCGGGGGGCTAGCGGTCCCCAAGAGACCCAGTACTTC. This sequence joins TRBV13 and TRBJ2-5, with a weak D call TRBD2 (7 bases). The CDR3 totals 16 residues. Germline CDR1 is PRHDT and CDR2 is FYEKMQ (reference sequence). Trimming took 10 bases from V and 1 from J, leaving 22 bases between them.